The rows below give T cell receptor beta chains drawn from one sample of a study of cytomegalovirus exposure and HLA in healthy donors. Some clones are missing from TCRdb's copy, which holds only in-frame ones; the method was immunoSEQ multiplex PCR. The table includes about 170,000 clones, around two thirds detected once. Input material: PBMCs. The receptors originated from a man aged 35-49 years in good health and CMV-seronegative. The CDR3 runs from the conserved cysteine through the conserved F or W. Fields, in order: D gene, V gene, clone size, J gene, CDR3 DNA, CDR3 protein. The D gene is left open where the match is weak. Clone size is stated in some rows and not others, as once, few, many or a class when expanded.

D gene: .; V gene: TRBV7-9; clone size: .; J gene: TRBJ2-2; CDR3 DNA: TGTGCCAGCAGCTTAGAGAGGGCCACCGGGGAGCTGTTTTTT; CDR3 protein: CASSLERATGELFF
D gene: TRBD2; V gene: TRBV30; clone size: .; J gene: TRBJ2-3; CDR3 DNA: TGTGCCTGGAGTGTGGCGGGGGGGCGGGCAGATACGCAGTATTTT; CDR3 protein: CAWSVAGGRADTQYF
D gene: .; V gene: TRBV13; clone size: few; J gene: TRBJ2-1; CDR3 DNA: TGTGCCAGCAGCCTCACGGTGAATGAGCAGTTCTTC; CDR3 protein: CASSLTVNEQFF
D gene: .; V gene: TRBV6-1; clone size: .; J gene: TRBJ2-7; CDR3 DNA: TGTGCCAGCAGAACCACTCTACAGGGCTCCTACGAGCAGTACTTC; CDR3 protein: CASRTTLQGSYEQYF
D gene: TRBD1; V gene: TRBV7-9; clone size: .; J gene: TRBJ1-2; CDR3 DNA: TGTGCCAGCAGCCCGGACAGGGGCCATGGCTACACCTTC; CDR3 protein: CASSPDRGHGYTF
D gene: TRBD1; V gene: TRBV7-7; clone size: .; J gene: TRBJ2-3; CDR3 DNA: TGTGCCAGCAGCTTGGGGGACAGGGGGCCATCCGGACTAGCTAGCACAGATACGCAGTATTTT; CDR3 protein: CASSLGDRGPSGLASTDTQYF
D gene: TRBD1; V gene: TRBV18; clone size: few; J gene: TRBJ2-1; CDR3 DNA: TGTGCCAGCTCACCAGGGTCGGGACAGGGCCAGTTCTTC; CDR3 protein: CASSPGSGQGQFF
D gene: .; V gene: TRBV29-1; clone size: .; J gene: TRBJ2-1; CDR3 DNA: TGCAGCGCCAGCTACAGGCCCGGGAATGAGCAGTTCTTC; CDR3 protein: CSASYRPGNEQFF
D gene: .; V gene: TRBV5-1; clone size: .; J gene: TRBJ2-2; CDR3 DNA: TGCGCCAGCCAGTGGTCGAACACCGGGGAGCTGTTTTTT; CDR3 protein: CASQWSNTGELFF
D gene: .; V gene: TRBV4-2; clone size: .; J gene: TRBJ2-3; CDR3 DNA: TGTGCCAGCAGCCAAGATTGGGCCGGCCGGGGGAATGCAGATACGCAGTATTTT; CDR3 protein: CASSQDWAGRGNADTQYF
D gene: .; V gene: TRBV30; clone size: .; J gene: TRBJ1-1; CDR3 DNA: TGTGCCTGGAGTCCCTCGGTCACTGAAGCTTTCTTT; CDR3 protein: CAWSPSVTEAFF
D gene: TRBD1; V gene: TRBV6-6; clone size: .; J gene: TRBJ2-7; CDR3 DNA: TGTGCCAGCAGTTACTACGCTCAGGGGACAGGGGACGAGCAGTACTTC; CDR3 protein: CASSYYAQGTGDEQYF
D gene: .; V gene: TRBV12-2; clone size: once; J gene: TRBJ2-7; CDR3 DNA: TGTGCAAGTCGCTTTTTCGACCCGGCTAGCGGGATCTACGAGCAGTACTTC; CDR3 protein: CASRFFDPASGIYEQYF
D gene: TRBD2; V gene: TRBV27; clone size: few; J gene: TRBJ2-2; CDR3 DNA: TGTGCCAGCAGTTTCGCCGCTCCGGGACTAGCGGGAGAAACCGGGGAGCTGTTTTTT; CDR3 protein: CASSFAAPGLAGETGELFF
D gene: TRBD1; V gene: TRBV4-2; clone size: .; J gene: TRBJ2-3; CDR3 DNA: TGTGCCAGCAGCCAAGATACAGGGGAAGGAGATACGCAGTATTTT; CDR3 protein: CASSQDTGEGDTQYF
D gene: TRBD1; V gene: TRBV10-3; clone size: .; J gene: TRBJ1-5; CDR3 DNA: TGTGCCAGTTCGACAGGGGTTAGCAATCAGCCCCAGCATTTT; CDR3 protein: CASSTGVSNQPQHF
D gene: .; V gene: TRBV11-2; clone size: .; J gene: TRBJ2-5; CDR3 DNA: TGTGCCAGCACAATCAGGGGCGGTCAAGAGACCCAGTACTTC; CDR3 protein: CASTIRGGQETQYF
D gene: TRBD1; V gene: TRBV7-7; clone size: .; J gene: TRBJ2-3; CDR3 DNA: TGTGCCAGCAGCTCGGACAGGGGGACAGATACGCAGTATTTT; CDR3 protein: CASSSDRGTDTQYF
D gene: .; V gene: TRBV21-1; clone size: .; J gene: TRBJ2-7; CDR3 DNA: TGTGCCAGCAGCGGAACGGGACAGGGGAGACCCTACGAGCAGTACTTC; CDR3 protein: CASSGTGQGRPYEQYF
D gene: .; V gene: TRBV7-2; clone size: .; J gene: TRBJ1-1; CDR3 DNA: TGTGCCAGCAGCTTGGCCCAGGGCTTAACTGAAGCTTTCTTT; CDR3 protein: CASSLAQGLTEAFF
D gene: .; V gene: TRBV18; clone size: .; J gene: TRBJ2-7; CDR3 DNA: TGTGCCAGCTCACCCAGCGCGGGAAGCGCCTACGAGCAGTACTTC; CDR3 protein: CASSPSAGSAYEQYF
D gene: .; V gene: TRBV7-2; clone size: .; J gene: TRBJ2-3; CDR3 DNA: TGTGCCAGCAGCTTAGTAGGGGGGGGAGATACGCAGTATTTT; CDR3 protein: CASSLVGGGDTQYF
D gene: TRBD2; V gene: TRBV5-4; clone size: .; J gene: TRBJ2-5; CDR3 DNA: TGTGCCAGCAGCTTGAAGGGGTCGGGCGGGGGACAAGAGACCCAGTACTTC; CDR3 protein: CASSLKGSGGGQETQYF
D gene: .; V gene: TRBV6-1; clone size: .; J gene: TRBJ1-2; CDR3 DNA: TGTGCCAGCAGTGAAGCCCTCGACAGCGCCTATGGCTACACCTTC; CDR3 protein: CASSEALDSAYGYTF
D gene: .; V gene: TRBV7-7; clone size: .; J gene: TRBJ2-3; CDR3 DNA: TGTGCTAGCAGCCCAAAGAGGGTGCTGAAACGCACAGATACGCAGTATTTT; CDR3 protein: CASSPKRVLKRTDTQYF
D gene: TRBD1; V gene: TRBV10-3; clone size: .; J gene: TRBJ2-3; CDR3 DNA: TGTGCCGTTGGGTGGGGACAGAGCACAGATACGCAGTATTTT; CDR3 protein: CAVGWGQSTDTQYF
D gene: TRBD2; V gene: TRBV18; clone size: .; J gene: TRBJ2-1; CDR3 DNA: TGTGCCAGCTCCCCGGGGACTAGCGGGACCTACAATGAGCAGTTCTTC; CDR3 protein: CASSPGTSGTYNEQFF
D gene: .; V gene: TRBV5-6; clone size: .; J gene: TRBJ2-5; CDR3 DNA: TGTGCCAGCAGCTTGGTTTCTGGGGGGATCAAAGAGACCCAGTACTTC; CDR3 protein: CASSLVSGGIKETQYF
D gene: .; V gene: TRBV7-9; clone size: .; J gene: TRBJ1-2; CDR3 DNA: TGTGCCAGCAGCTTAGGAGGCAGTGTAAACTATGGCTACACCTTC; CDR3 protein: CASSLGGSVNYGYTF
D gene: TRBD2; V gene: TRBV2; clone size: few; J gene: TRBJ2-6; CDR3 DNA: TGTGCCAGGGGGAGGGACTCTGGGGCCAACGTCCTGACTTTC; CDR3 protein: CARGRDSGANVLTF
D gene: TRBD1; V gene: TRBV29-1; clone size: few; J gene: TRBJ1-2; CDR3 DNA: TGCAGCGTTTCGAGGACAGGAAAAGCTAACTATGGCTACACCTTC; CDR3 protein: CSVSRTGKANYGYTF
D gene: TRBD2; V gene: TRBV15; clone size: few; J gene: TRBJ2-2; CDR3 DNA: TGTGCCACCAGCGAAACTAGCGGGGTTAACACCGGGGAGCTGTTTTTT; CDR3 protein: CATSETSGVNTGELFF
D gene: .; V gene: TRBV7-9; clone size: .; J gene: TRBJ1-5; CDR3 DNA: TGTGCCAGCAGCTCACAGGGTGGGAGCAATCAGCCCCAGCATTTT; CDR3 protein: CASSSQGGSNQPQHF
D gene: .; V gene: TRBV5-1; clone size: .; J gene: TRBJ2-6; CDR3 DNA: TGCGCCAGCAGCTTGATCGGGTTCTCCGACTCACTCTCTGGGGCCAACGTCCTGACTTTC; CDR3 protein: CASSLIGFSDSLSGANVLTF
D gene: .; V gene: TRBV18; clone size: .; J gene: TRBJ2-4; CDR3 DNA: TGTGCCAGCTCACCACCCAGTTCTAAAAACATTCAGTACTTC; CDR3 protein: CASSPPSSKNIQYF
D gene: TRBD2; V gene: TRBV6-1; clone size: .; J gene: TRBJ2-4; CDR3 DNA: TGTGCCAGCAGTGACAGATTAGCGGGGGGGATTGGCAAAAACATTCAGTACTTC; CDR3 protein: CASSDRLAGGIGKNIQYF
D gene: .; V gene: TRBV10-3; clone size: .; J gene: TRBJ1-5; CDR3 DNA: TGTGCCATCAGTGAGTCGGGACTGCCCGATCAGCCCCAGCATTTT; CDR3 protein: CAISESGLPDQPQHF
D gene: .; V gene: TRBV7-8; clone size: .; J gene: TRBJ2-7; CDR3 DNA: TGTGCCAGCAGCCTACAGGGCTACGAGCAGTACTTC; CDR3 protein: CASSLQGYEQYF
D gene: TRBD2; V gene: TRBV7-9; clone size: few; J gene: TRBJ2-7; CDR3 DNA: TGTTCCAGCAGCTTAGGACTAGCGGGGTGGAAAGACGAGCAGTACTTC; CDR3 protein: CSSSLGLAGWKDEQYF
D gene: .; V gene: TRBV6-5; clone size: few; J gene: TRBJ1-2; CDR3 DNA: TGTGCCAGCAGCCCCGGGGGGGACTATGGCTACACCTTC; CDR3 protein: CASSPGGDYGYTF